The 28 T cell receptor beta chains below were found in one sample sequenced in a study of technical replicates of blood from a handful of donors. Data came from immunoSEQ multiplex PCR; TCRdb stores just in-frame clones and leaves some out. The table lists some 77,000 clones, approximately 86% of them singletons. The sample taken for sequencing was PBMCs. Receptors were obtained from a human donor in good health. Some clones in this sample may be carry-over from other donors' samples.

The chain is built from TRBV5-1 and TRBJ1-4; unclear D gene. The CDR3 contains 15 residues. Germline V gives CDR1 SGHRS, CDR2 YFSETQ. The V end was cut by 0 bases, the J end by 4 bases, with 10 bases between. The CDR3 sequence is CASSLGGGYNEKLFF. In DNA form, the CDR3 reads TGCGCCAGCAGCTTGGGAGGCGGTTATAATGAAAAACTGTTTTTT.

The V and J genes are TRBV5-6 and TRBJ1-2, with D tentatively TRBD1 (6 bases). The germline V gene encodes CDR1 SGHDT and CDR2 YYEEEE. The V end was cut by 0 bases, the J end by 4 bases, with 10 bases between. The CDR3 has 14 residues. Written as DNA, the CDR3 is TGTGCCAGCAGCTTGGACAGGGTGCGCTATGGCTACACCTTC. Protein sequence: CASSLDRVRYGYTF.

The genes are TRBV4-2 and TRBJ1-2, with D perhaps TRBD1 (6 bases). Trimming took 0 bases from V and 7 from J, leaving 9 bases between them. CDR3 length: 13 amino acids. Germline CDR1 LGHNA, CDR2 YNFKEQ. CDR3 region: CASSQDGQTGYTF. In DNA, the CDR3 is TGTGCCAGCAGCCAAGACGGACAGACTGGCTACACCTTC.

This chain uses TRBV11-3 with TRBJ2-1; TRBD2 aligns across 12 bases. Germline trimming cut 5 bases from V and 7 bases from J; bases unmatched to any gene: 9. The germline V gene encodes CDR1 SGHNT and CDR2 YENEEA. This CDR3 has 16 residues. The CDR3 DNA follows: TGTGCCAGCAGCCTGCTAGCGGGGGGGCCTTGGAATGAGCAGTTCTTC. This encodes CASSLLAGGPWNEQFF.

This clone occurred once. This chain links TRBV30 with TRBJ2-2; D call uncertain. This CDR3 contains 14 residues. V shed 0 bases and J shed 6 bases, with 11 bases lying between them. The germline V gene encodes CDR1 GTSNPN and CDR2 SVGIG (reference sequence). CDR3 amino acids: CAWSVFARAGELFF. The CDR3 nucleotides are TGTGCCTGGAGTGTATTCGCACGGGCCGGGGAGCTGTTTTTT.

This clone was recorded once. The chain links TRBV7-2 to TRBJ2-2, with TRBD2 matching over 7 bases. The germline CDR1 and CDR2 sequences are SGHTA and FQGNSA. J gave up 3 bases and V 2 bases, and 6 bases lay outside the gene matches. CDR3 length: 16 residues. The chain's CDR3 is CASSLFAGVDTGELFF. In DNA, the CDR3 is TGTGCCAGCAGCTTATTTGCGGGAGTTGACACCGGGGAGCTGTTTTTT.

In the case of this clone: The same CDR3 can be traced to other DNA sequences in this sample. The V call is TRBV9, the J call TRBJ1-2; perhaps TRBD1 as D (6 bases). With 2 bases removed from V and 2 bases from J, the gap between germline ends came to 7 bases. The CDR3 has 13 residues. Looked up from germline, CDR1 is SGDLS and CDR2 is YYNGEE. This CDR3 is CASSVDRNYGYTF. CDR3 DNA: TGTGCCAGCAGCGTGGACAGAAACTATGGCTACACCTTC.

The chain is built from TRBV25-1 and TRBJ1-4; no clear D gene. V lost 1 base, J lost 4 bases, and 13 bases lay in between. This CDR3 has 16 residues. CDR1 and CDR2 from the germline V gene are MGHDK and SYGVNS. CDR3 protein: CASSELRTARNEKLFF. The CDR3 DNA is TGTGCCAGCAGTGAATTACGCACAGCACGTAATGAAAAACTGTTTTTT.

In nucleotides, the CDR3 is TGTGCCAGCAGCTTGTCGGGGAGATCCAACTATGGCTACACCTTC. This translates into CASSLSGRSNYGYTF. The chain is built from TRBV5-6 and TRBJ1-2, with unresolved D. The CDR3 extends over 15 amino acids. V lost 1 base to trimming and J lost 2 bases, with 12 bases between them. Germline loops: CDR1 SGHDT, CDR2 YYEEEE.

In this sample, this clone turned up a few times. The chain is built from TRBV30 and TRBJ1-1; a possible D gene is TRBD1 (5 bases). The CDR3 covers 12 residues. Trimming removed 1 base from V and 5 bases from J, with 8 bases in between. The V gene's germline CDR1 is GTSNPN and CDR2 SVGIG (reference sequence). This CDR3 reads CAWSAQGTEAFF. CDR3 DNA: TGTGCCTGGAGTGCTCAGGGAACTGAAGCTTTCTTT.

CDR3 sequence reads: CASSPSSSGNTIYF. As DNA, the CDR3 is TGTGCCAGCTCACCGTCATCCTCTGGAAACACCATATATTTT. The chain combines TRBV18 with TRBJ1-3; no clear D. CDR1 KGHSH and CDR2 LQKENI come from the germline V gene. The CDR3 loop spans 14 amino acids. The germline V and J ends were trimmed by 3 bases and 0 bases, with 6 bases remaining between them.

V is TRBV5-1 and J is TRBJ1-1; possibly TRBD1 for D (5 bases). CDR1 SGHRS and CDR2 YFSETQ come from the germline V gene. The CDR3 consists of 14 residues. Trimming took off 3 bases at V and 5 bases at J, with 14 bases between the two ends. The chain's CDR3 is CASSSGTRRTEAFF. Here the CDR3 DNA reads TGCGCCAGCAGCTCCGGGACTCGGAGGACTGAAGCTTTCTTT.

The chain has TRBV6-5 and TRBJ2-1; maybe TRBD1 (5 bases). The CDR3 consists of 13 residues. Germline V CDR1 and CDR2: MNHEY, SVGAGI. Between the trimmed V and J ends, which lost 6 bases and 3 bases, there was a span of 9 bases. CDR3 in amino acids: CASRGRFYNEQFF. CDR3 DNA sequence: TGTGCCAGCAGGGGGCGGTTCTACAATGAGCAGTTCTTC.

About this clone itself: An end of the junction differs from the germline gene, which may be a read error. The rearrangement joins TRBV4-1 to TRBJ2-1, with 13 bases identical to TRBD2. The CDR3 extends over 16 amino acids. Germline V gene lookup returns CDR1 MGHRA and CDR2 YSYEKL. The CDR3 DNA is TGCGCCAGCAGCCTACGATCGTGGACTAGCGGGGGCGCCACGGTCTTC. Amino acids: CASSLRSWTSGGATVF.

The gene calls are TRBV10-3 and TRBJ1-2; D remains unclear. The CDR3 spans 16 residues. The V end was cut by 0 bases, the J end by 3 bases, with 14 bases between. Germline CDR1 ENHRY, CDR2 SYGVKD. The CDR3 region has the DNA TGTGCCATCAGTGAGTCCATGGGAGGAGAGTACTATGGCTACACCTTC. Translation gives CAISESMGGEYYGYTF.

The chain has TRBV2 and TRBJ2-5, with 7 bases fitting TRBD2. This CDR3 spans 14 amino acids. Germline V gives CDR1 SNHLY, CDR2 FYNNEI. The ends lost 7 bases at V and 0 bases at J; junction bases unmatched: 5. The CDR3 DNA sequence: TGTGCCAGCAAGCGGGACCGCAACCAAGAGACCCAGTACTTC. It specifies CASKRDRNQETQYF. Supplemented by reference TRBV2 and TRBJ2-5, the full variable domain reads EPEVTQTPSHQVTQMGQEVILRCVPISNHLYFYWYRQILGQKVEFLVSFYNNEISEKSEIFDDQFSVERPDGSNFTLKIRSTKLEDSAMYFCASKRDRNQETQYFGPGTRLLVL.

This clone has just one count. The gene calls are TRBV27 and TRBJ2-5, with D perhaps TRBD2 (5 bases). The CDR3 is 16 residues long. The germline V and J ends were trimmed by 7 bases and 4 bases, with 22 bases remaining between them. Germline CDR1 MNHEY, CDR2 SMNVEV (reference sequence). The DNA for the CDR3 is TGTGCCAGCAAAGCGCTAGCCCTGCAGCCTGGAGAGACCCAGTACTTC. It specifies CASKALALQPGETQYF.

The V gene is TRBV7-2, the J gene TRBJ2-5; the match to TRBD2 covers 10 bases. This CDR3 comprises 16 residues. From germline, CDR1 is SGHTA and CDR2 FQGNSA. Unmatched junction bases numbered 4, after V lost 2 bases and J lost 1 base. This CDR3 is CASSLMASGSQETQYF. Written as DNA, the CDR3 is TGTGCCAGCAGCTTAATGGCTAGCGGGAGCCAAGAGACCCAGTACTTC.

The chain links TRBV5-5 to TRBJ1-2; TRBD1 matches at 9 bases. The germline V gene encodes CDR1 SGHKS and CDR2 YYEKEE (reference sequence). The CDR3 totals 14 residues. The ends lost 2 bases at V and 10 bases at J; junction bases unmatched: 9. The CDR3 is CASSFHPGQGDYTF. CDR3 bases: TGTGCCAGCAGCTTCCACCCGGGACAGGGTGACTACACCTTC.

The V gene is TRBV19, the J gene TRBJ1-1; a weak D match, TRBD1 (6 bases). The CDR3 is made up of 13 amino acids. Between the trimmed V and J ends, which lost 3 bases and 8 bases, there was a span of 13 bases. CDR1 LNHDA and CDR2 SQIVND come from the germline V gene (reference sequence). This CDR3 is CASSIQGQGEAFF. The CDR3 bases are TGTGCCAGTAGTATCCAGGGGCAAGGAGAAGCTTTCTTT.

The chain employs TRBV6-4 and TRBJ2-3; 7 positions match TRBD2. CDR1 MRHNA and CDR2 SNTAGT come from the germline V gene. V was clipped by 5 bases and J by 2 bases; unmatched bases: 7. The CDR3 runs 15 residues. CDR3: CASSQRGGLTDTQYF. DNA for the CDR3: TGTGCCAGCAGTCAGCGGGGCGGACTCACAGATACGCAGTATTTT.

The chain joins TRBV19 to TRBJ2-1, with D perhaps matching TRBD2 (5 bases). CDR1 is LNHDA, CDR2 SQIVND, per germline (reference sequence). The ends were cut back, 6 bases at V and 0 bases at J, with 9 bases in the middle. The CDR3 is made up of 14 amino acids. CDR3 amino acids: CASSQRISYNEQFF. The CDR3 region has the DNA TGTGCCAGTAGCCAGCGGATCTCCTACAATGAGCAGTTCTTC.

The chain carries TRBV7-6 and TRBJ2-7, with TRBD2 matching over 14 bases. V dropped 5 bases and J dropped 8; count of bases not matched to a gene: 8. The germline V gene has CDR1 SGHVS and CDR2 FNYEAQ. The CDR3 is 15 amino acids. The CDR3 sequence: CASSPGTSGSFKQYF. The CDR3 coding sequence is TGTGCCAGCAGCCCGGGGACTAGCGGGAGCTTTAAGCAGTACTTC.

This chain links TRBV5-8 with TRBJ2-3; D gene unclear. The CDR3 consists of 12 residues. V gave up 4 bases and J gave up 6 bases, with 9 bases separating them. Germline CDR1 reads SGHTS; CDR2 reads YDEGEE. CDR3 residues: CASSHLRDTQYF. CDR3 sequence (DNA): TGTGCCAGCAGCCACCTTCGGGATACGCAGTATTTT.

The chain carries TRBV27 and TRBJ1-4, with D possibly matching TRBD1 (6 bases). The V gene lost 3 bases and the J gene lost 5 bases, with 16 bases spanning the gap. CDR1 is MNHEY and CDR2 is SMNVEV in the germline V gene (reference sequence). This CDR3 contains 16 residues. The CDR3 protein is CASSLDSPEKNEKLFF. CDR3 nucleotides: TGTGCCAGCAGTTTGGACAGCCCAGAAAAGAATGAAAAACTGTTTTTT.

The genes are TRBV4-1 and TRBJ2-1; D perhaps matches TRBD2 (6 bases). Germline V gene sequence: CDR1 MGHRA, CDR2 YSYEKL. The CDR3 contains 14 residues. V lost 4 bases and J 9 bases, leaving 16 bases between the germline ends. The CDR3 is CASSRGDRGAEQFF. CDR3 DNA: TGCGCCAGCAGCCGGGGGGATAGGGGCGCTGAGCAGTTCTTC.

The DNA of the CDR3 is TGTGCCAGCAGCGTAGGAACGGGGGGGGTATGGGAGCAGTACTTC. Amino acids: CASSVGTGGVWEQYF. The V and J genes are TRBV9 and TRBJ2-7; 8 bases match TRBD2. CDR1 SGDLS and CDR2 YYNGEE come from the germline V gene. J was trimmed by 7 bases and V by 0 bases; bases with no gene match: 9. The CDR3 spans 15 residues.

This rearrangement joins TRBV6-5 to TRBJ2-7, with TRBD2 matching 13 bases. CDR1 and CDR2 from the germline V gene are MNHEY and SVGAGI. The CDR3 spans 15 residues. Trimming removed 6 bases from V and 2 bases from J; junction bases left unmatched: 4. The CDR3 is CASRPGTSGTYEQYF. In DNA, the CDR3 is TGTGCCAGCAGACCCGGGACTAGCGGGACCTACGAGCAGTACTTC.